This T cell receptor (beta chain) was recovered during a study of blood T cell repertoires in COVID-19. Produced via immunoSEQ multiplex PCR; TCRdb's table is partial and in-frame only. The sample records around 150,000 clones, around nine tenths being singletons. V dropped 5 bases and J dropped 4; count of bases not matched to a gene: 6. Germline lookup yields CDR1 KGHDR and CDR2 SFDVKD. This CDR3 has 15 amino acids. The source material was peripheral blood. The V call is TRBV24-1, the J call TRBJ1-2, with 10 bases aligning to TRBD1. The TCR comes from a man in his forties or fifties with active or convalescent COVID-19. DNA for the CDR3: TGTGCCACCAGTGCTAGGGACAGGGGAATCTATGGCTACACCTTC. Translation gives CATSARDRGIYGYTF.